This T cell receptor beta chain was sequenced for a study of cytomegalovirus exposure and HLA in healthy donors. As concerns this clone: The target antigen is unknown.

Sequencing was performed with immunoSEQ multiplex PCR; in TCRdb, only in-frame clones are kept and a portion is missing. The repertoire consists of more than 200,000 clones, with roughly 87% occurring once and the leading ten covering 12%. The ends were cut back, 4 bases at V and 5 bases at J, with 11 bases in the middle. The CDR3 runs 14 residues. From germline, CDR1 is SNHLY and CDR2 FYNNEI. Study-wide results and limits: TCR beta chains numbering some 160 were designated cytomegalovirus-associated. Three chains linked to CMV were shown in vitro to be specific for CMV antigens.

The clonotype originates from a man aged 18 to 30 in good health and CMV-seropositive. The J gene is TRBJ2-2, the V gene TRBV2; D is uncertain. The sequenced sample was PBMCs. This chain's CDR3 is CASSGALGTGELFF. CDR3 nucleotide sequence: TGTGCCAGCAGTGGGGCCCTCGGTACCGGGGAGCTGTTTTTT. Complete variable domain (other parts from reference TRBV2 and TRBJ2-2): EPEVTQTPSHQVTQMGQEVILRCVPISNHLYFYWYRQILGQKVEFLVSFYNNEISEKSEIFDDQFSVERPDGSNFTLKIRSTKLEDSAMYFCASSGALGTGELFFGEGSRLTVL.